This T cell receptor beta chain is drawn from a study of blood T cell repertoires in COVID-19. Study information: The United States, Italy and Spain provided the acute and convalescent COVID-19 samples. T cells, B-cell-depleted T cells, or PBMCs provided the cDNA or gDNA that served as material.

The germline CDR1 and CDR2 sequences are SNHLY and FYNNEI. The CDR3 extends over 13 amino acids. J was trimmed by 5 bases and V by 8 bases; bases with no gene match: 8. This clone has a handful of counts. Study processing details: Quantification of nucleated cells was approximated via reference gene primer amplification. TCRdb's copy holds only in-frame clones and misses some; the assay was immunoSEQ multiplex PCR. The DNA gave D and trimming, while V, J and clone size come from that table. The repertoire consists of about 70,000 clones, with about four fifths occurring once and the leading ten covering 6.3%.

This receptor was identified in a woman in her sixties or seventies with acute or convalescent COVID-19. V and J are TRBV2 and TRBJ1-1; 7 nucleotides agree with TRBD1. Sequencing input: peripheral blood. The CDR3 reads CASATGRGTEAFF. The CDR3 coding sequence is TGTGCCAGCGCGACAGGGCGAGGGACTGAAGCTTTCTTT.